The present TCR beta chain was sequenced within a study of T cell responses to AZD1222 COVID-19 vaccine. Per germline, CDR1 SGHRS and CDR2 YFSETQ. The CDR3 runs 13 residues. The V end lost 1 base, the J end lost 2 bases, and 6 bases lay between the germline ends. Study findings and constraints: Among vaccine-associated CD4 TCRs, coverage spanned spike, with dominance at 160-218 and 743-854.

Here immunoSEQ multiplex PCR was the method, and the copy in TCRdb shows in-frame clones only, minus some. The repertoire holds about 170,000 clones, with 85% to 95% as singletons. In regard to this clone: Its antigen is not identified.

This clonotype was obtained from an adult in good health. Sequencing used peripheral blood, obtained on day 0 of AZD1222 vaccination. V usage is TRBV5-1 and J usage is TRBJ1-2; D gene ambiguous. The CDR3 protein is CASSLLQNYGYTF. The CDR3 bases are TGCGCCAGCAGCTTGCTACAGAACTATGGCTACACCTTC.